This T cell receptor beta chain was sequenced during a study of blood T cell repertoires in COVID-19. This CDR3 has 14 residues. Germline lookup yields CDR1 SNHLY and CDR2 FYNNEI. Trimming took off 8 bases at V and 0 bases at J, with 10 bases between the two ends. Sequencing used immunoSEQ multiplex PCR; TCRdb keeps in-frame clones, though not all of them. The profile shows around 250,000 clones, about 86% of them singletons. In terms of age and location, participants ranged from roughly 18 to 95 years and lived in 24 US areas. The sequencing sample was made of PBMCs or T cells enriched from blood (not recorded which). The V call is TRBV2, the J call TRBJ2-2; D call uncertain. The receptor comes from a man younger than 45 with acute COVID-19. This CDR3 is CASLAPANTGELFF. CDR3 coding DNA: TGTGCCAGCCTGGCCCCCGCGAACACCGGGGAGCTGTTTTTT.